This T cell receptor (beta chain) was recorded in a study of blood T cells in healthy people across ages. Germline-derived CDR1 and CDR2 are SGHTA and FQGNSA. Trimming cost V 10 bases and J 7 bases, with 28 bases left between them. There are 16 residues in the CDR3. Study-wide results and caveats: Diversity was estimated from one million T cells, and these estimates were considered underestimates.

As to this clonotype: Its antigen is not identified.

A second PCR of 7 to 11 cycles used a sample-barcoded 5' primer and a J-beta primer mix. TCRdb redid the calling of the 5' RACE reads with MiXCR, one entry per CDR3 protein. The repertoire has roughly 1.9 million distinct CDR3 sequences, approximately 40% of them found once; the top ten carry more than 20%. The sequence was collected from a human donor in good health. This sequence joins TRBV7-2 and TRBJ2-5; D gene uncertain. The sequenced material came from blood. The CDR3, as DNA: TGTGCCACCCAGCTTACCTGCATAACAAACTCGGGGACCCAGTACTTC. Translated: CATQLTCITNSGTQYF.